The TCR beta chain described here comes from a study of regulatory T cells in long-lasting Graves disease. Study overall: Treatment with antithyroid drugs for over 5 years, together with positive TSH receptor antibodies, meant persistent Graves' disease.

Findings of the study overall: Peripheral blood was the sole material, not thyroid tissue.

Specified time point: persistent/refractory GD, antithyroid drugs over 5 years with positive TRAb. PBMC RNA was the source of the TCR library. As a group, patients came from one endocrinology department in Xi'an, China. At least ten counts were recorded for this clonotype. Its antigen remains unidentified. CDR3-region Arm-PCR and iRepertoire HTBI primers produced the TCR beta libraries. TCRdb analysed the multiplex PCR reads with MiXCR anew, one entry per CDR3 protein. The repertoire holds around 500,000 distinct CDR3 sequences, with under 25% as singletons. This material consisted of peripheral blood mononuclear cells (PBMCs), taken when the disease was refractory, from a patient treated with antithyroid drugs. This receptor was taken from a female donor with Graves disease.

In DNA, the CDR3 is TGTGCCAGCAGTTCATCGGACGGCAGCAATGAAAAACTGTTTTTT. Residues: CASSSSDGSNEKLFF. J is TRBJ1-4 and V is TRBV27; D not certain. Per the germline V gene, CDR1 is MNHEY and CDR2 is SMNVEV (reference sequence). Trimming took 4 bases from V and 5 from J, leaving 14 bases between them. This CDR3 contains 15 residues.